The 15 T cell receptor beta chains below come from one sample, sequenced in a study of CXCR3-negative and CXCR3-positive naive CD8 T cells. UMI-labeled 5' RACE yielded the TRB cDNA libraries. TCRdb re-called the 5' RACE reads, yielding one record per CDR3 amino acid sequence without DNA. Recorded for this sample: fewer than 55,000 distinct CDR3 sequences. Source material: naive CXCR3- CD8+ T cells from blood. Subset of the sample: CD45RO-CCR7+CD27+CD95- naive CD8+ T cells lacking CXCR3 (TNR3-). The source of these receptors is a human donor in good health. Some clones in this sample may be carry-over from other donors' samples.

The chain couples TRBV6-4 to TRBJ2-5. The CDR3 consists of 11 residues. Germline-derived CDR1 and CDR2 are MRHNA and SNTAGT. This CDR3 is CASNDWETQYF.

The gene calls are TRBV28 and TRBJ2-7; the D call of TRBD2 rests on TCRdb alone, since no DNA is present to check it. CDR1 is MDHEN and CDR2 is SYDVKM in the germline V gene. This CDR3 comprises 14 residues. CDR3 region: CASSLGRERYEQYF.

The chain's CDR3 is CASSPTGTSSYEQYF. J is TRBJ2-7 and V is TRBV6-5; TCRdb gives TRBD1 as the D gene, but with no DNA this cannot be confirmed. The CDR3 runs to 15 residues. From germline, CDR1 is MNHEY and CDR2 SVGAGI.

This chain joins TRBV4-2 and TRBJ2-5; TCRdb names TRBD1, which stays unverified in the absence of DNA. There are 20 residues in the CDR3. Germline CDR1 LGHNA, CDR2 YNFKEQ. The CDR3 protein is CASSQDMLTGGPISQETQYF.

This CDR3 is CASTQQRQNTEAFF. The chain employs TRBV6-2 or TRBV6-3 and TRBJ1-1. The CDR3 is 14 amino acids. Germline-derived CDR1 and CDR2 are MNHEY and SVGEGT.

The chain couples TRBV9 to TRBJ2-7; TCRdb outputs TRBD1, but without DNA this stays unchecked. Looked up from germline, CDR1 is SGDLS and CDR2 is YYNGEE. The CDR3 totals 14 residues. This CDR3 is CASSAGDPPVEQYF.

The gene calls are TRBV29-1 and TRBJ2-7; lacking DNA, the TRBD1 call made by TCRdb goes unchecked. Germline V gene sequence: CDR1 SQVTM, CDR2 ANQGSEA. This CDR3 is 14 amino acids long. CDR3 protein: CSVVRGRAVSEQYF.

V and J are TRBV2 and TRBJ1-6. Germline V gene lookup returns CDR1 SNHLY and CDR2 FYNNEI. There are 14 residues in the CDR3. The CDR3 is CASILRGADSPLHF.

The CDR3 sequence: CASSSPAGGAAGDEQYF. The chain is built from TRBV7-9 and TRBJ2-7; the TCRdb call, TRBD1, lacks DNA for checking. In germline, CDR1 is SEHNR, CDR2 FQNEAQ (reference sequence). This CDR3 is built from 17 residues.

The V and J genes are TRBV7-6 and TRBJ2-2; TCRdb gives TRBD2 as the D gene, but with no DNA this cannot be confirmed. Germline V gene data show CDR1 as SGHVS and CDR2 as FNYEAQ. This CDR3 region has 16 residues. The CDR3 loop is CASSYFRGGDTGELFF.

The CDR3 here is CAWSVGSSGDEQYF. V usage is TRBV30 and J usage is TRBJ2-7. Germline V gene sequence: CDR1 GTSNPN, CDR2 SVGIG (reference sequence). The CDR3 loop spans 14 amino acids.

The chain uses TRBV19 and TRBJ1-1; TCRdb indicates TRBD1, and absent DNA this call remains unverified. Germline CDR1 and CDR2: LNHDA and SQIVND (reference sequence). CDR3 length: 14 residues. Here the CDR3 reads CASSPGQGNTEAFF.

The V and J genes are TRBV29-1 and TRBJ2-1; TCRdb selects TRBD2, and the lack of DNA leaves this call unchecked. There are 15 residues in the CDR3. CDR1 and CDR2 (germline): SQVTM, ANQGSEA. CDR3 in amino acids: CSVEGSGGPNNEQFF.

The V gene is TRBV7-8, the J gene TRBJ1-5; there is no DNA to check the TCRdb D call of TRBD1. The CDR3 runs to 19 residues. Germline CDR1 is SGHVS and CDR2 is FQNEAQ. The CDR3 loop reads CASSLPPGQSGTRYQPQHF.

The genes are TRBV28 and TRBJ2-7; TCRdb designates TRBD1, a call that cannot be tested without DNA. Germline V gene sequence: CDR1 MDHEN, CDR2 SYDVKM. This CDR3 region has 15 residues. CDR3 region: CASSRQGTLTYEQYF.